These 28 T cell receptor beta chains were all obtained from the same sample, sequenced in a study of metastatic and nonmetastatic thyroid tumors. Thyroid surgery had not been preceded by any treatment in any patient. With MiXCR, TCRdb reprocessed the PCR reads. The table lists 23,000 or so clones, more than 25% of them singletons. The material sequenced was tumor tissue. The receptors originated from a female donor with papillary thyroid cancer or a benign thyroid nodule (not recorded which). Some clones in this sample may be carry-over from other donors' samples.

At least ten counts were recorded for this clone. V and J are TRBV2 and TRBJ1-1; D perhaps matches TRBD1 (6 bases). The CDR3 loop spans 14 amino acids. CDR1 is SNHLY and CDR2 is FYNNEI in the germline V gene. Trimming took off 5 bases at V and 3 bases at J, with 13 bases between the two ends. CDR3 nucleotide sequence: TGTGCCAGCAGTCAGGGGTCCTGGGACACTGAAGCTTTCTTT. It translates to CASSQGSWDTEAFF.

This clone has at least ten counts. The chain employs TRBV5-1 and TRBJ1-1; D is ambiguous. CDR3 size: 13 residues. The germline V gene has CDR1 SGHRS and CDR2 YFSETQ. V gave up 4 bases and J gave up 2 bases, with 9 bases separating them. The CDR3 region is CASSVQFNTEAFF. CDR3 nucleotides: TGCGCCAGCAGCGTGCAGTTTAACACTGAAGCTTTCTTT. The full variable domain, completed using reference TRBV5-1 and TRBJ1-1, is KAGVTQTPRYLIKTRGQQVTLSCSPISGHRSVSWYQQTPGQGLQFLFEYFSETQRNKGNFPGRFSGRQFSNSRSEMNVSTLELGDSALYLCASSVQFNTEAFFGQGTRLTVV.

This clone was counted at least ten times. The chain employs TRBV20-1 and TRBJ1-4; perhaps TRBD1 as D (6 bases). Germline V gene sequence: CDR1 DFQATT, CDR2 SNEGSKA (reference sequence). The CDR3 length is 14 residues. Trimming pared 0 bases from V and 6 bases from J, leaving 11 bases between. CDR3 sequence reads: CSARDGRGDEKLFF. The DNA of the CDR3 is TGCAGTGCTAGAGATGGCAGGGGTGATGAAAAACTGTTTTTT.

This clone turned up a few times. CDR3 bases: TGTGCCAGCAGTACGGACAGGCGCTCTGGAAACACCATATATTTT. Amino acids: CASSTDRRSGNTIYF. This sequence joins TRBV6-4 and TRBJ1-3, with 7 bases matching TRBD1. The CDR3 length is 15 residues. V dropped 5 bases and J dropped 0; count of bases not matched to a gene: 4. Per the germline V gene, CDR1 is MRHNA and CDR2 is SNTAGT.

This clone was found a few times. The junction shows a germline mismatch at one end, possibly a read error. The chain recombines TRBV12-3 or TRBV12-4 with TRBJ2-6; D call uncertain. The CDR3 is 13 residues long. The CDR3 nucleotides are TGTGCCAGCAGTATCTCTGGTGCCAACTTCCTGACTTTC. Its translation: CASSISGANFLTF.

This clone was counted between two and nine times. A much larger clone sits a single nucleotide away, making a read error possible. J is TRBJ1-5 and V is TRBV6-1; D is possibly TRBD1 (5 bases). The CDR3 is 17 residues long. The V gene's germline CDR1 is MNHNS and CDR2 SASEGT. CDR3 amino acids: CASSVDLGDHSNQHQHF. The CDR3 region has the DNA TGTGCCAGCAGTGTCGATTTGGGGGATCATAGCAATCAGCACCAGCATTTT.

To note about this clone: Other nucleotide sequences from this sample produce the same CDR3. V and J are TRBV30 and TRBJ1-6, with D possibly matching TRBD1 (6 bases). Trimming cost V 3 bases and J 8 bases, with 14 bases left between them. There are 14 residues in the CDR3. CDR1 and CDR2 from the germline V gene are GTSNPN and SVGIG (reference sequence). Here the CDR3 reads CAWSLGQPYSPLHF. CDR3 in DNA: TGTGCCTGGAGCCTTGGACAGCCATATTCACCCCTCCACTTT.

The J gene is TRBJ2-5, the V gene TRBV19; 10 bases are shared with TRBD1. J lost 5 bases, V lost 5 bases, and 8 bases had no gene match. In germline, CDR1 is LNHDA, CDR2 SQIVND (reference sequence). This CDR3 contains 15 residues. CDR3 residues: CASSSTTGGTETQYF. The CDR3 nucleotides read TGTGCCAGTAGTTCGACGACAGGGGGCACCGAGACCCAGTACTTC.

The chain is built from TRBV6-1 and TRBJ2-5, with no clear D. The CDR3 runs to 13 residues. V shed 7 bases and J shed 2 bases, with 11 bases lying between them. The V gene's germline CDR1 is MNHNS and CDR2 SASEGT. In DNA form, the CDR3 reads TGTGCCAGCATCCTAGACGGTCAAGAGACCCAGTACTTC. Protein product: CASILDGQETQYF.

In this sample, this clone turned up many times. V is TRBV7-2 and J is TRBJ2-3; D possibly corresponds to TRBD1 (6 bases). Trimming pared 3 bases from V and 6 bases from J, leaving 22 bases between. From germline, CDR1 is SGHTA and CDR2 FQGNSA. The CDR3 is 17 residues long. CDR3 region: CASSFATGSLQPDTQYF. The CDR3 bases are TGTGCCAGCAGCTTCGCGACAGGTTCCTTACAACCTGATACGCAGTATTTT.

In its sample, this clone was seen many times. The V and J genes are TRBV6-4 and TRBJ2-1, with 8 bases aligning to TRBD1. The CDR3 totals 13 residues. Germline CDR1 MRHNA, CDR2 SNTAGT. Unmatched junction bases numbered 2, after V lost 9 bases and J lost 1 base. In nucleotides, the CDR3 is TGTGCCAGAGACAGGGGTTCCTACAATGAGCAGTTCTTC. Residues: CARDRGSYNEQFF.

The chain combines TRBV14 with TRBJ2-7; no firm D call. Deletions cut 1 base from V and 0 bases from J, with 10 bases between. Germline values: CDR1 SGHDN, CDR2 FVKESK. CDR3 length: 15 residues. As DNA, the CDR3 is TGTGCCAGCAGCCAAGGATATCTACTCTCCTACGAGCAGTACTTC. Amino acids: CASSQGYLLSYEQYF. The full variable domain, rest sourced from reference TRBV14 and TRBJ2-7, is EAGVTQFPSHSVIEKGQTVTLRCDPISGHDNLYWYRRVMGKEIKFLLHFVKESKQDESGMPNNRFLAERTGGTYSTLKVQPAELEDSGVYFCASSQGYLLSYEQYFGPGTRLTVT.

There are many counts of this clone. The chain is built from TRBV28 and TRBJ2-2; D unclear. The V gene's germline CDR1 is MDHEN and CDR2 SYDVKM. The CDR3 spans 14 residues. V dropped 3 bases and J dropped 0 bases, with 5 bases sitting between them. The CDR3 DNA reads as TGTGCCAGCAGTTTTAGCACGAACACCGGGGAGCTGTTTTTT. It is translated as CASSFSTNTGELFF.

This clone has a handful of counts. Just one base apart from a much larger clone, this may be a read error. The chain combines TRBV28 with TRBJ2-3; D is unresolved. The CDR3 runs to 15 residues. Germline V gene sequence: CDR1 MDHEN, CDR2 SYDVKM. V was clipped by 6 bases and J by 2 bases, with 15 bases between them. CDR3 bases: TGTGCCAGCAGAGGCCGCCCCCCCACCACAGATACGCAGTATTTT. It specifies CASRGRPPTTDTQYF.

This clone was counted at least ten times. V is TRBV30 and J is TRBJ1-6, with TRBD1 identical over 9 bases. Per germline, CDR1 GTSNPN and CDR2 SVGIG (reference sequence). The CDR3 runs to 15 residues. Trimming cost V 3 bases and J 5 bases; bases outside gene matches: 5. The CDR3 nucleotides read TGTGCCTGGAGCGGACAGGGGACCAATAATTCACCCCTCCACTTT. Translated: CAWSGQGTNNSPLHF.

The CDR3 reads CSASPGTGASYYQYF. As DNA, the CDR3 is TGCAGTGCATCCCCCGGGACAGGGGCTTCCTACTATCAGTACTTC. The V gene is TRBV20-1, the J gene TRBJ2-7, with 10 bases matching TRBD1. Germline V lookup: CDR1 DFQATT, CDR2 SNEGSKA (reference sequence). CDR3 length equals 15 residues. After removal of 6 bases from V and 10 bases from J, the junction contained 18 bases not matched to a gene.

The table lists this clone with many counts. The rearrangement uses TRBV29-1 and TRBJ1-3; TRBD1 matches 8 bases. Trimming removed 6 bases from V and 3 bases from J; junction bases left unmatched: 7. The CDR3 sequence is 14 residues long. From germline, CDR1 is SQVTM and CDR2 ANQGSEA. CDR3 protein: CSVRTGTGGNTIYF. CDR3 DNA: TGCAGCGTGAGGACAGGGACTGGTGGAAACACCATATATTTT. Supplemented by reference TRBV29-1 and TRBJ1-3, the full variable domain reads SAVISQKPSRDICQRGTSLTIQCQVDSQVTMMFWYRQQPGQSLTLIATANQGSEATYESGFVIDKFPISRPNLTFSTLTVSNMSPEDSSIYLCSVRTGTGGNTIYFGEGSWLTVV.

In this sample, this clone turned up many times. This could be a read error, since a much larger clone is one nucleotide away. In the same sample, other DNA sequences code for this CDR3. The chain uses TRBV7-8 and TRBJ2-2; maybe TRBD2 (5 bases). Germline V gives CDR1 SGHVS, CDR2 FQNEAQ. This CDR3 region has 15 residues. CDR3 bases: TGTGCCAGCAGCTTAGGGGGTCCGAACACCGGGGAGCTGTTTTTC. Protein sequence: CASSLGGPNTGELFF.

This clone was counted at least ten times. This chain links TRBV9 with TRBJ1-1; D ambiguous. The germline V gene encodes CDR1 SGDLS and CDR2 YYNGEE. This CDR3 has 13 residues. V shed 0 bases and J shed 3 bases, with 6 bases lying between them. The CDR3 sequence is CASSVDGYTEAFF. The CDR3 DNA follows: TGTGCCAGCAGCGTAGATGGGTACACTGAAGCTTTCTTT. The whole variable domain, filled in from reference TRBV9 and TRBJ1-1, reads DSGVTQTPKHLITATGQRVTLRCSPRSGDLSVYWYQQSLDQGLQFLIQYYNGEERAKGNILERFSAQQFPDLHSELNLSSLELGDSALYFCASSVDGYTEAFFGQGTRLTVV.

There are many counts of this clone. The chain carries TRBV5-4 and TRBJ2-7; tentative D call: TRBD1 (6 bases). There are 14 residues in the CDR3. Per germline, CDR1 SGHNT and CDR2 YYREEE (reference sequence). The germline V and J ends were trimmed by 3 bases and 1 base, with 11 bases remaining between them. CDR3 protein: CASSWETGSYEQYF. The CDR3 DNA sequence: TGTGCCAGCAGCTGGGAGACAGGATCCTACGAGCAGTACTTC.

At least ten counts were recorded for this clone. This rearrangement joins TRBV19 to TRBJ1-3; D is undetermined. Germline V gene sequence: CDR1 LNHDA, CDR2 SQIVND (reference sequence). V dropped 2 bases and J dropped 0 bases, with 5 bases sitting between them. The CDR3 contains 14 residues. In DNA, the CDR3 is TGTGCCAGTAGTATAACTCACTCTGGAAACACCATATATTTT. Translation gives CASSITHSGNTIYF.

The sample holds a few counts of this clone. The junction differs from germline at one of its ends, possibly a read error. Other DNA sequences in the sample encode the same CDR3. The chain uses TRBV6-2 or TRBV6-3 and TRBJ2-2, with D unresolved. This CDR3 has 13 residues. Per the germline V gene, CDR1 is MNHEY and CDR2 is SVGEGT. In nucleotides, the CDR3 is TGTGCCAGCAGTTACTCCTTCCCCGGTGAGCTGTTTTTT. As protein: CASSYSFPGELFF.

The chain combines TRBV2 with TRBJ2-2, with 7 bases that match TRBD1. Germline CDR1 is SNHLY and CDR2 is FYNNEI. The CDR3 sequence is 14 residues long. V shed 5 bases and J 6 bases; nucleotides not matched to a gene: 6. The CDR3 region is CASSSQGSAGELFF. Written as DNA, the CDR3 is TGTGCCAGCAGTTCACAGGGGAGCGCCGGGGAGCTGTTTTTT. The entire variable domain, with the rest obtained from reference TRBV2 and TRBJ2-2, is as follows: EPEVTQTPSHQVTQMGQEVILRCVPISNHLYFYWYRQILGQKVEFLVSFYNNEISEKSEIFDDQFSVERPDGSNFTLKIRSTKLEDSAMYFCASSSQGSAGELFFGEGSRLTVL.

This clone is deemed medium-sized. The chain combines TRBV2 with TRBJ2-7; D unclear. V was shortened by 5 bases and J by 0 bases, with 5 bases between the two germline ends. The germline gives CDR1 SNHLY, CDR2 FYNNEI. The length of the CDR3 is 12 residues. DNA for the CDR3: TGTGCCAGCAGTTGGAGCTCCTACGAGCAGTACTTC. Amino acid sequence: CASSWSSYEQYF.

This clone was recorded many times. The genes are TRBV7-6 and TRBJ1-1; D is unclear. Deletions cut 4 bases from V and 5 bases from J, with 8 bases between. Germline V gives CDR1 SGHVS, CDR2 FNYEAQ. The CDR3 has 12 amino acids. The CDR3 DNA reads TGTGCCAGCAGCTCAGGAAGTACTGAAGCTTTCTTT. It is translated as CASSSGSTEAFF.

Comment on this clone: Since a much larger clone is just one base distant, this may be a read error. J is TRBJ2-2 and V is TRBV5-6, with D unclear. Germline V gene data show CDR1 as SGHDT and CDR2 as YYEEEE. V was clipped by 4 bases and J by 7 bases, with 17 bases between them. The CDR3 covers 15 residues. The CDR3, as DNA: TGTGCCAGCAGCCCTCCAGTGATCTCGGGCGGGGAGCTGTTTTTT. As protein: CASSPPVISGGELFF. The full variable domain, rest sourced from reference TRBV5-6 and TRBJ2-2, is DAGVTQSPTHLIKTRGQQVTLRCSPKSGHDTVSWYQQALGQGPQFIFQYYEEEERQRGNFPDRFSGHQFPNYSSELNVNALLLGDSALYLCASSPPVISGGELFFGEGSRLTVL.

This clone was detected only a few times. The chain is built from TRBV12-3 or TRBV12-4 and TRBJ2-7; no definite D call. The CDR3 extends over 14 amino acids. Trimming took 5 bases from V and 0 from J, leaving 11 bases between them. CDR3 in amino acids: CASSPPPASYEQYF. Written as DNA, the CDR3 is TGTGCCAGCAGTCCACCACCGGCCTCCTACGAGCAGTACTTC.

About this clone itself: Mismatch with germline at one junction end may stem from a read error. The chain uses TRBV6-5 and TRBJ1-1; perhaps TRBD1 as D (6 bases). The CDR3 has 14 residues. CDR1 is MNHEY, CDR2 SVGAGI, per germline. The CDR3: CASIYGLGDTESFF. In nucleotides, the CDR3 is TGTGCCAGCATTTATGGGTTGGGGGACACTGAATCTTTCTTT.